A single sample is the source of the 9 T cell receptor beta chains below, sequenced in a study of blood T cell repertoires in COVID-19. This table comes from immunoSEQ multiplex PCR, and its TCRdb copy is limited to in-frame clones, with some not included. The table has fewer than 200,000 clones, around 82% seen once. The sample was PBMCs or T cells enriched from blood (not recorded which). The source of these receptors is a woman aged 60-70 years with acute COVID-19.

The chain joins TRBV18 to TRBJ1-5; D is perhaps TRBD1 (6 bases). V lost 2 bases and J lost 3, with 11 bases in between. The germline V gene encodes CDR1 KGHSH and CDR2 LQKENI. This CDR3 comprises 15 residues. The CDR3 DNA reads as TGTGCCAGCTCACCAATTGGACAGATCAATCAGCCCCAGCATTTT. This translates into CASSPIGQINQPQHF.

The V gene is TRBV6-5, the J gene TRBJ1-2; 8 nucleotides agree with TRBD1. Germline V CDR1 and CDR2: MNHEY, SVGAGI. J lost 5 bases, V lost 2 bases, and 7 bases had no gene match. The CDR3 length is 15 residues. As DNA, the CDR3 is TGTGCCAGCAGTTACACGGACAGGGTTGGGTATGGCTACACCTTC. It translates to CASSYTDRVGYGYTF.

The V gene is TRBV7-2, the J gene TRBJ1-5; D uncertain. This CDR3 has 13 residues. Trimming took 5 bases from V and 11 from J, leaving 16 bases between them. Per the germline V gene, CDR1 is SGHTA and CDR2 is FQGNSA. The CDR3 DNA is TGTGCCAGCAGCCCTCCCGGGGATCGGGCCCAGCATTTT. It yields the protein CASSPPGDRAQHF.

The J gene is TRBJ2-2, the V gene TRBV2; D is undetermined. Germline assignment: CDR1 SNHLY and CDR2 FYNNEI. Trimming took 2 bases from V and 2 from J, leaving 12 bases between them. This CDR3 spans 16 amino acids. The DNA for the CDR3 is TGTGCCAGCAGTGAATCGAGAGTTCAAAACACCGGGGAGCTGTTTTTT. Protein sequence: CASSESRVQNTGELFF. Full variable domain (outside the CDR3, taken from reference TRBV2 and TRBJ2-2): EPEVTQTPSHQVTQMGQEVILRCVPISNHLYFYWYRQILGQKVEFLVSFYNNEISEKSEIFDDQFSVERPDGSNFTLKIRSTKLEDSAMYFCASSESRVQNTGELFFGEGSRLTVL.

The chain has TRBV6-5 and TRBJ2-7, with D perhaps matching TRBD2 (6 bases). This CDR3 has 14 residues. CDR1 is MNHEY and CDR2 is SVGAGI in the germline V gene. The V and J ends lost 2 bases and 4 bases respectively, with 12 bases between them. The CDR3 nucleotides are TGTGCCAGCAGTTACCTGGACTACCAATACGAGCAGTACTTC. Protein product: CASSYLDYQYEQYF.

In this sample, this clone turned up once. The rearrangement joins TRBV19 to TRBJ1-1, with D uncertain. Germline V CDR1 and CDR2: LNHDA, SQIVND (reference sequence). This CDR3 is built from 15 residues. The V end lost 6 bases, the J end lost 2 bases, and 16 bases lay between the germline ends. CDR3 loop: CASSLFGQINTEAFF. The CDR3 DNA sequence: TGTGCCAGTAGCCTTTTTGGGCAGATCAACACTGAAGCTTTCTTT.

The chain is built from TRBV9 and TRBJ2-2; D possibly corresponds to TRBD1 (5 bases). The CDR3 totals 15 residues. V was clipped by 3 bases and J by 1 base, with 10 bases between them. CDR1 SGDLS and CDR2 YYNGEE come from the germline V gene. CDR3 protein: CASSATAQNTGELFF. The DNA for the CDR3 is TGTGCCAGCAGCGCGACAGCACAGAACACCGGGGAGCTGTTTTTT. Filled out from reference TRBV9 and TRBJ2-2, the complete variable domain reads DSGVTQTPKHLITATGQRVTLRCSPRSGDLSVYWYQQSLDQGLQFLIQYYNGEERAKGNILERFSAQQFPDLHSELNLSSLELGDSALYFCASSATAQNTGELFFGEGSRLTVL.

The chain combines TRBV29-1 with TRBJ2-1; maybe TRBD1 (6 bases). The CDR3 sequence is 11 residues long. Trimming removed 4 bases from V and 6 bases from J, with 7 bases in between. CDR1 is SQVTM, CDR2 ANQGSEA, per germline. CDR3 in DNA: TGCAGCGTTGGACAGGTCAATGAGCAGTTCTTC. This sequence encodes CSVGQVNEQFF.

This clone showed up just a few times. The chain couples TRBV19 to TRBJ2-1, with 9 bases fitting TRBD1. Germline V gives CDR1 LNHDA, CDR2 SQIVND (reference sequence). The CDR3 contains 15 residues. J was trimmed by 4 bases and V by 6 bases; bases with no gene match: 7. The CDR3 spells CASSLRDRDYNEQFF. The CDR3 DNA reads TGTGCCAGTAGCCTCCGGGACAGGGATTACAATGAGCAGTTCTTC.